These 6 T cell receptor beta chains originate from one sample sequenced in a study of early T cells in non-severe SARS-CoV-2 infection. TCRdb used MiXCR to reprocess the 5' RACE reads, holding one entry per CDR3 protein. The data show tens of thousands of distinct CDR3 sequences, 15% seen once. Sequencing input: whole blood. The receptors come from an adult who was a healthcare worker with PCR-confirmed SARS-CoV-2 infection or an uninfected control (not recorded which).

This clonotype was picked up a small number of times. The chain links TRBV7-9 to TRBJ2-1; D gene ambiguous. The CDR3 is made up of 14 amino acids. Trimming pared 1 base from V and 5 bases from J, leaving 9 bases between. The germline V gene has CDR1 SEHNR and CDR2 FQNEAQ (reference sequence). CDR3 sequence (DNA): TGTGCCAGCAGCTTAGTCGCTACCGACAATGAGCAGTTCTTC. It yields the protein CASSLVATDNEQFF. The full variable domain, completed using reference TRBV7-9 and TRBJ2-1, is DTGVSQNPRHKITKRGQNVTFRCDPISEHNRLYWYRQTLGQGPEFLTYFQNEAQLEKSRLLSDRFSAERPKGSFSTLEIQRTEQGDSAMYLCASSLVATDNEQFFGPGTRLTVL.

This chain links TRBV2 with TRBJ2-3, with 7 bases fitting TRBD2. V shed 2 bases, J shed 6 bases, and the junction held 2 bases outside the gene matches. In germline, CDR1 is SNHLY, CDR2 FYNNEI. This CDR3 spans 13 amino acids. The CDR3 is CASSEIAGDTQYF. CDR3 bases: TGTGCCAGCAGTGAAATAGCGGGCGATACGCAGTATTTT.

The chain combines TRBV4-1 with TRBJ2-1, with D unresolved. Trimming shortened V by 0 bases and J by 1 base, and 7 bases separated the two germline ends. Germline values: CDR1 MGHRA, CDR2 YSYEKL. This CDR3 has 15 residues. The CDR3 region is CASSQEGFSYNEQFF. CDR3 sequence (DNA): TGCGCCAGCAGCCAAGAAGGATTTTCCTACAATGAGCAGTTCTTC.

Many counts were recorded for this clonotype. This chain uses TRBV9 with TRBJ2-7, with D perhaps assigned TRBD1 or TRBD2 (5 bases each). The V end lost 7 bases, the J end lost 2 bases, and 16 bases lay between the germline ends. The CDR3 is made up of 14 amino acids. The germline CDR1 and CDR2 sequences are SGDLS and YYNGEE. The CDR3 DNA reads TGTGCCAGCGCCACCGGGACGACCCCCTACGAGCAGTACTTC. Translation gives CASATGTTPYEQYF.

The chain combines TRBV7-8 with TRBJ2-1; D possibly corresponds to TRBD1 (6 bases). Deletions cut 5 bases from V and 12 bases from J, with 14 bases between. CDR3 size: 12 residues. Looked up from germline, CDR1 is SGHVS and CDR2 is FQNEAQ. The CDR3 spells CASSRGGETQFF. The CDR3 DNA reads TGTGCCAGCAGCCGTGGGGGCGAGACGCAGTTCTTC. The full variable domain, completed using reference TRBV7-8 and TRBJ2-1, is GAGVSQSPRYKVAKRGQDVALRCDPISGHVSLFWYQQALGQGPEFLTYFQNEAQLDKSGLPSDRFFAERPEGSVSTLKIQRTQQEDSAVYLCASSRGGETQFFGPGTRLTVL.

The CDR3 loop is CASSPRKDTEAFF. In nucleotides, the CDR3 is TGTGCCAGCTCACCACGGAAGGACACTGAAGCTTTCTTT. This rearrangement joins TRBV18 to TRBJ1-1, with D unresolved. V dropped 1 base and J dropped 3 bases, with 6 bases sitting between them. The CDR3 covers 13 residues. Germline assignment: CDR1 KGHSH and CDR2 LQKENI.